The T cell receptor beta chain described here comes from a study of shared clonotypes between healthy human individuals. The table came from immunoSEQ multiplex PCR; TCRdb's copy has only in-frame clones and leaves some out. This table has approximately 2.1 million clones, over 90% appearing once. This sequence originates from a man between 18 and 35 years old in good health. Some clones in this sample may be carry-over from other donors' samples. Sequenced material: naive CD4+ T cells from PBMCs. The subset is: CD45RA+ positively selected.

CDR3 residues: CASSGLDRAGYTF. CDR3 coding DNA: TGTGCCAGCAGCGGTCTCGACAGGGCTGGCTACACCTTC. The rearrangement links TRBV9 to TRBJ1-2, with 7 bases that match TRBD1. V was pared by 3 bases and J by 7 bases, with 6 bases of the junction left unmatched. Germline V gives CDR1 SGDLS, CDR2 YYNGEE. This CDR3 has 13 amino acids.